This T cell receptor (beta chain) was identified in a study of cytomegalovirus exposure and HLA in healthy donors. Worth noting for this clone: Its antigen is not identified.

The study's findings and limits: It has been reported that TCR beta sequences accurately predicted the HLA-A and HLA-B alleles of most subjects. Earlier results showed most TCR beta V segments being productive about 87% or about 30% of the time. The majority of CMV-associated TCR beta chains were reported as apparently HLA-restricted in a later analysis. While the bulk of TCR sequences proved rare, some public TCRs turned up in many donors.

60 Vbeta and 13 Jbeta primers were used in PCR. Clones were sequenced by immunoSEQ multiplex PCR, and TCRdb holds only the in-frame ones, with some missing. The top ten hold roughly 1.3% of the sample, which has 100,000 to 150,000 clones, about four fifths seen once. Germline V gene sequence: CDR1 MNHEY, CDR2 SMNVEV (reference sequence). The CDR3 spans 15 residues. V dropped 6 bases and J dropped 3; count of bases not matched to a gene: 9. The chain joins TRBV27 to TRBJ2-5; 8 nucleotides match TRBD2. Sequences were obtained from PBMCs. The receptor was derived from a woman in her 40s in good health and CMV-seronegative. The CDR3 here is CASSPRGGWEETQYF. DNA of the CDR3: TGTGCCAGCAGCCCCCGGGGGGGCTGGGAAGAGACCCAGTACTTC.